Following are 14 T cell receptor beta chains from one sample sequenced in a study of shared clonotypes between healthy human individuals. Naivety among CD8 cells was defined by CD45RO negativity and positive CCR7 selection, thereby excluding terminally differentiated effector memory CD45RA+ cells. Here immunoSEQ multiplex PCR was the method, and the copy in TCRdb shows in-frame clones only, minus some. The repertoire holds about 2 million clones, roughly 94% seen once, with 0.9% to 1.3% in the top ten. The sample consisted of naive CD8+ T cells sorted from blood. The receptor set was obtained from a man between 18 and 35 years old in good health.

The chain couples TRBV7-2 to TRBJ2-3, with 13 bases lining up with TRBD2. The V gene end was trimmed by 5 bases and the J gene end by 7 bases; junction bases not matched to a gene: 12. Germline lookup yields CDR1 SGHTA and CDR2 FQGNSA. The CDR3 length is 17 residues. CDR3 protein: CASSLRLAGGPVNTQYF. CDR3 DNA: TGTGCCAGCAGCCTCAGACTAGCGGGGGGCCCCGTGAATACGCAGTATTTT.

The chain joins TRBV7-6 to TRBJ1-2; D may be TRBD1 (5 bases). The CDR3 runs 14 residues. Germline assignment: CDR1 SGHVS and CDR2 FNYEAQ. V was trimmed by 5 bases and J by 4 bases, leaving 14 bases between them. This CDR3 is CASSAGDGVYGYTF. The CDR3 DNA reads TGTGCCAGCAGCGCGGGGGACGGAGTCTATGGCTACACCTTC.

The chain combines TRBV7-6 with TRBJ1-4, with TRBD1 matching over 9 bases. The ends lost 1 base at V and 0 bases at J; junction bases unmatched: 3. Germline lookup yields CDR1 SGHVS and CDR2 FNYEAQ. CDR3 length: 17 amino acids. CDR3 nucleotides: TGTGCCAGCAGCTTAGGGGACAGGGATGCAACTAATGAAAAACTGTTTTTT. Translated, it gives CASSLGDRDATNEKLFF.

The rearrangement uses TRBV5-5 and TRBJ2-7, with no clear D. Germline V gene data show CDR1 as SGHKS and CDR2 as YYEKEE (reference sequence). V dropped 5 bases and J dropped 0 bases, with 12 bases sitting between them. The CDR3 spans 14 residues. The CDR3 spells CASSLILSSYEQYF. The DNA of the CDR3 is TGTGCCAGCAGTTTGATACTTTCCTCCTACGAGCAGTACTTC.

The CDR3 DNA is TGTGCCAGCAGTGAAGCCAGCGGGAGTGCCACCGGGGAGCTGTTTTTT. Its protein product is CASSEASGSATGELFF. V usage is TRBV2 and J usage is TRBJ2-2; 8 nucleotides align to TRBD2. Germline CDR1 is SNHLY and CDR2 is FYNNEI. The junction had 4 bases not matched to a gene; V was cut back by 0 bases and J by 4 bases. This CDR3 is built from 16 residues.

As concerns this clone: Other nucleotide sequences in the sample specify the same CDR3. The chain uses TRBV7-9 and TRBJ1-1; D unclear. The CDR3 has 12 residues. Trimming took 4 bases from V and 3 from J, leaving 6 bases between them. Germline V lookup: CDR1 SEHNR, CDR2 FQNEAQ (reference sequence). Here the CDR3 reads CASSYGDTEAFF. The CDR3 region has the DNA TGTGCCAGCAGCTACGGGGACACTGAAGCTTTCTTT.

The V call is TRBV11-3, the J call TRBJ2-1; D is ambiguous. V lost 3 bases to trimming and J lost 7 bases, with 7 bases between them. This CDR3 has 12 residues. Germline values: CDR1 SGHNT, CDR2 YENEEA. CDR3 sequence (DNA): TGTGCCAGCAGCTTCGGTATGAATGAGCAGTTCTTC. This translates into CASSFGMNEQFF.

This chain uses TRBV6-6 with TRBJ1-1, with 8 positions matching TRBD1. Germline V gene lookup returns CDR1 MNHNY and CDR2 SVGAGI (reference sequence). This CDR3 comprises 13 residues. J gave up 5 bases and V 5 bases, and 4 bases lay outside the gene matches. CDR3 nucleotides: TGTGCCAGCAGTGAGACAGGGGAGACTGAAGCTTTCTTT. It encodes CASSETGETEAFF.

This clone was seen once. The chain is built from TRBV4-3 and TRBJ1-1; 8 nucleotides match TRBD1. This CDR3 is 16 amino acids long. With 3 bases clipped from V and 1 base from J, the junction kept 7 bases outside the gene matches. Germline CDR1 LGHNA, CDR2 YSLEER. The CDR3 DNA sequence: TGCGCCAGCAGCCACTTATACAGGGGGGAGAACACTGAAGCTTTCTTT. Amino acids: CASSHLYRGENTEAFF.

The gene calls are TRBV9 and TRBJ2-3; TRBD2 agrees at 9 bases. The J segment lost 4 bases and the V segment lost 3 bases, leaving 6 bases of the junction unmatched. The germline V gene encodes CDR1 SGDLS and CDR2 YYNGEE. CDR3 size: 15 residues. Written as DNA, the CDR3 is TGTGCCAGCAGCGAAGGCGGGAGGGCAGCAGATACGCAGTATTTT. It yields the protein CASSEGGRAADTQYF. The whole variable domain, remainder taken from reference TRBV9 and TRBJ2-3, is DSGVTQTPKHLITATGQRVTLRCSPRSGDLSVYWYQQSLDQGLQFLIQYYNGEERAKGNILERFSAQQFPDLHSELNLSSLELGDSALYFCASSEGGRAADTQYFGPGTRLTVL.

J is TRBJ2-1 and V is TRBV7-9; D possibly corresponds to TRBD2 (5 bases). CDR1 SEHNR and CDR2 FQNEAQ come from the germline V gene (reference sequence). The V gene lost 6 bases and the J gene lost 4 bases, with 16 bases spanning the gap. CDR3 length equals 15 residues. The CDR3 loop is CASSWAREEYNEQFF. Written as DNA, the CDR3 is TGTGCCAGCAGTTGGGCTCGGGAAGAATACAATGAGCAGTTCTTC.

The CDR3 DNA reads TGTGCCATCAGTGAGGGGGGCGGGTTGCTCGGCTATGGCTACACCTTC. It yields the protein CAISEGGGLLGYGYTF. V and J are TRBV10-3 and TRBJ1-2, with TRBD1 as a possible D gene (6 bases). V lost 2 bases and J lost 4, with 17 bases in between. Germline-derived CDR1 and CDR2 are ENHRY and SYGVKD. The CDR3 totals 16 residues.

The V and J genes are TRBV18 and TRBJ2-7; D ambiguous. The germline V gene has CDR1 KGHSH and CDR2 LQKENI. Between the trimmed V and J ends, which lost 5 bases and 7 bases, there was a span of 9 bases. The length of the CDR3 is 11 residues. CDR3 protein: CASSGSGEQYF. DNA of the CDR3: TGTGCCAGCTCAGGGTCTGGGGAGCAGTACTTC.

The chain is built from TRBV6-5 and TRBJ1-1; TRBD1 agrees at 10 bases. Germline trimming cut 6 bases from V and 6 bases from J; bases unmatched to any gene: 4. Germline CDR1 is MNHEY and CDR2 is SVGAGI. The CDR3 sequence is 13 residues long. CDR3 sequence: CASSPGTGAEAFF. CDR3 nucleotides: TGTGCCAGCAGCCCCGGGACAGGGGCTGAAGCTTTCTTT.